The TCR beta chain under discussion was sequenced for a study of OX40 agonist ivuxolimab in advanced cancers. In the study overall: Those treated in dose escalation had hepatocellular carcinoma, melanoma, renal cell cancer or head and neck cancer.

Clones were sequenced by immunoSEQ multiplex PCR, and TCRdb holds only the in-frame ones, with some missing. The sample carries around 97,000 clones, about four fifths recorded once. The CDR3 extends over 13 amino acids. Germline assignment: CDR1 ENHRY and CDR2 SYGVKD. Trimming took 2 bases from V and 1 from J, leaving 5 bases between them. This clone has only a few counts. This sequence was found in an adult with an advanced solid tumor such as melanoma, head and neck, liver or kidney cancer. Here the sequenced sample was CD4+ or CD8+ T cells sorted from blood, taken in a trial of the OX40 agonist ivuxolimab. The chain is built from TRBV10-3 and TRBJ2-5, with D perhaps TRBD1 or TRBD2 (5 bases each). The CDR3 nucleotides are TGTGCCATCAGTGAGGGGGGCCAAGAGACCCAGTACTTC. Protein: CAISEGGQETQYF.